This TCR beta chain was found in a study of T cells in Graves' hyperthyroidism and ophthalmopathy. The overall study: Peripheral blood was collected at initial diagnosis, before any treatment. Study observations and caveats: It was a median about 6.5 months before onset that the model predicted ophthalmopathy.

With respect to this clonotype: Antigen specificity is unknown.

The source material, RNA transcripts, was used to amplify TCR beta CDR3 regions. The TCR CDR3 first-round RT-PCR relied on the HTBI primer set. TCRdb reprocessed the multiplex PCR reads with MiXCR, giving one entry per CDR3 protein. The sample yields more than 350,000 distinct CDR3 sequences, 14% to 15% seen once. CDR3 length equals 14 residues. Germline loops: CDR1 LNHDA, CDR2 SQIVND (reference sequence). V gave up 6 bases and J gave up 5 bases, with 16 bases separating them. The TCR was taken from a woman under 40 with Graves' hyperthyroidism. Sequenced input: blood. The genes are TRBV19 and TRBJ2-5, with D perhaps matching TRBD2 (5 bases). The CDR3 reads CASSGLVESETQYF. CDR3 sequence (DNA): TGTGCCAGTAGCGGACTCGTAGAGTCGGAGACCCAGTACTTC.